This TCR beta chain was obtained from a study of vaccination and CD4 T cells after COVID-19 (dated by TCRdb to 2021 to 2024). As for the study more broadly: The convalescent cohort comprised six males and four females, including two Hispanic individuals, seven Caucasians, two Asians and one multiracial person. Participants received two doses of either the Pfizer-BioNTech BNT162b2 vaccine (n=8) or the Moderna mRNA-1273 vaccine (n=2). Post-COVID blood samples were collected from convalescent patients a median of around 100 days after diagnosis, with a range of roughly 30 to 170 days. The time from the second vaccine dose to post-vaccine blood sampling had a median of 72 days and ranged from about 14 to 250 days. For stimulating the cultures, overlapping spike peptide pools were used, derived from SARS-CoV-2 as well as from the common cold coronaviruses HCoV-NL63, HCoV-OC43 and HCoV-229E. Control cultures used a CEFX viral epitope pool as positive control, an HIV-1 Nef peptide pool as negative control, or no peptide. The spike-specific CD4+ TCR repertoire was compared before and after mRNA vaccination in over 9 COVID-19 convalescent patients and a handful of infection-naive healthy vaccine recipients. At the TCR clonotype level, an earlier paper using these donors assessed memory CD4+ T cell crossreactivity between SARS-CoV-2 and common cold coronavirus spike proteins.

Receptor libraries were prepared by PCR. TCR sequencing of DNA from cultured CD4+ T cells used the Oncomine TCR Beta short-read assay at the Johns Hopkins FTIC core. The QIAamp micro DNA kit was used to extract genomic DNA from the cultured CD4+ T cells. Oncomine TCR Beta libraries from cultured CD4+ T cells were pooled with unique dual indexes and sequenced on an Illumina iSeq 100. The published analysis was carried out like this. Non-productive sequences were filtered out, and CDR3s that did not start with C, did not end with F or W, or were shorter than 7 amino acids were discarded. Antigen-specific clonotypes were identified using the MANAFEST web application through comparison of peptide-stimulated wells with reference and other culture wells. Positive clones required FDR below 0.05, an odds ratio above 5, and productive frequency above 0.1% in at least two of three replicate wells. Cross-reactive clonotypes were defined as significantly expanded in both SARS-CoV-2 spike wells and at least one common cold coronavirus spike condition. Similarity between CDR3 sequences was evaluated in R version 3.6.1 using Levenshtein distances (stringdist) and unrooted phylogenetic trees (ape). The public sequencing data were trimmed at Q25 with fastp and processed into clonotypes with MiXCR by TCRdb, which kept only in-frame beta chains. Rows with one shared CDR3 protein collapse into an entry with the most common genes and DNA. The V and J calls and clone size are TCRdb's, not the authors'. Counted in this sample were some 7,000 distinct CDR3 sequences; under 65% of them appeared once. The ten largest make up 44% of the sample.

What the work shows at the level of the full study, not this receptor alone: Among the post-vaccine SARS-CoV-2-reactive clones in convalescent patients, a median approximately 86% showed up only after vaccination, which suggests vaccine-specific priming. The median count of SARS-CoV-2-reactive clonotypes went up from approximately 22 after infection to 38 after vaccination, although the change was not significant. Only a relatively small number of convalescent patients were included in the study, and early timepoints following natural infection were not analyzed. Of the vaccine-specific clones in convalescent patients, 304 of 307, or nearly all, reacted only to SARS-CoV-2 spike and did not cross-react with common cold coronaviruses.

The sample's treatment or condition, from its label and the paper: approximately 11-day PBMC culture with coronavirus spike peptide pools or control peptides (ViraFEST assay). CD4+ T cells from unexposed donors were collected before the COVID-19 pandemic (2011-2018). To expand antigen-specific T cells with peptide pools and then pick out the expanded clonotypes through TCR sequencing, the study relied on the ViraFEST assay. Each well held 1.5 million to 2.5 million PBMCs cultured with roughly 9.2 ug/ml peptide pools in IMDM containing approximately 5% human AB serum and around 10 IU/ml IL-2. Half of the culture medium was replaced with fresh IL-2-containing medium on days 3 and 7. After roughly 9 days of culture, CD4+ T cells were isolated by negative selection with the EasySep CD4+ T cell isolation kit. As cell number allowed, CD4+ T cells from unexposed donors were tested for reactivity to SARS-CoV-2 S and N and to four common cold coronavirus spike pools. Ficoll-Paque Plus gradient centrifugation was used to isolate PBMCs from whole blood, and the isolated PBMCs were then either used fresh or cryopreserved at -140C. Culture conditions were generally each tested in triplicate wells. The leukapheresis product used for the unexposed donors was purchased from a commercial source.

This clonotype was observed a handful of times. The antigen it binds to is not known. Qualities for individual bases were not recorded, and no much larger clone is one base off. At the junction V is shortened by 5 bases and J by 4 bases; bases outside the gene matches: 11. Reading from cysteine to phenylalanine, the CDR3 counts 16 amino acids. Of all the DNA, just the CDR3 is kept, 48 bases in frame from base 1. According to the germline V gene (reference sequence), CDR1 reads SEHNR and CDR2 reads FQNEAQ. This sequence uses TRBV7-9 and TRBJ1-1; 9 bases in between match TRBD1. The source material was CD4+ T cells from blood, cultured in vitro. The TCR sequence derives from a human donor in good health. The nucleotide sequence reads TGTGCCAGCAGCCCGGGACAGGGACGTACGGTCACTGAAGCTTTCTTT. It specifies CASSPGQGRTVTEAFF.